This T cell receptor (beta chain) is drawn from a study of cytomegalovirus exposure and HLA in healthy donors. Regarding this clone: Its target is unknown.

A multiplex PCR was run with 60 Vbeta primers and 13 Jbeta primers. Produced via immunoSEQ multiplex PCR; TCRdb's table is partial and in-frame only. The sample has around 190,000 clones; about 78% are singletons. Study-wide points: The study carried out a later analysis of TCR beta sequences. It associated 15,000 to 20,000 of them with specific HLA alleles at a false discovery rate of 0.05. Earlier findings revealed that most TCR beta V segments proved productive either about 90% or about 30% of the time.

The receptor's source is a woman aged 25 to 39 in good health and CMV-seronegative. Source material: PBMCs.

CDR3 loop: CASSPRQGAKETQYF. The CDR3 nucleotides read TGTGCCAGCAGCCCCCGACAGGGGGCTAAGGAGACCCAGTACTTC. The chain has TRBV7-8 and TRBJ2-5; 10 bases map to TRBD1. Germline loops: CDR1 SGHVS, CDR2 FQNEAQ. There are 15 residues in the CDR3. V lost 5 bases to trimming and J lost 5 bases; unmatched junction nucleotides: 8. The entire variable domain, with the rest obtained from reference TRBV7-8 and TRBJ2-5, is as follows: GAGVSQSPRYKVAKRGQDVALRCDPISGHVSLFWYQQALGQGPEFLTYFQNEAQLDKSGLPSDRFFAERPEGSVSTLKIQRTQQEDSAVYLCASSPRQGAKETQYFGPGTRLLVL.